The sequence of this TCR beta chain was determined in a study of T-cell reconstitution after alpha-beta-depleted transplantation in children. This clonotype was detected only a few times. No antigen is known for it. The study, taken as a whole, reports: Surviving thymic progenitors and recipient T cells were the source of high TCRbeta diversity at day 60 in some patients.

The library targeted TCRbeta and was prepared with unique molecular identifiers. TCRdb re-derived calls from the PCR reads in MiXCR, one entry per CDR3 protein. The table records around 200,000 distinct CDR3 sequences, roughly 18% of them present only once. Germline lookup yields CDR1 SEHNR and CDR2 FQNEAQ (reference sequence). With 7 bases removed from V and 3 bases from J, the gap between germline ends came to 18 bases. This CDR3 has 15 residues. The V call is TRBV7-9, the J call TRBJ1-1; D not certain. This sample comprised PBMCs, mostly from graft donor cells, obtained 360 days after TCRalphabeta/CD19-depleted stem cell transplant. This sequence was found in a male patient under 10 years old who had a stem cell transplant for acute lymphoblastic leukemia, so the T cells may come from the graft donor. Written as DNA, the CDR3 is TGTGCCAGCAAACTCTTAGCCCCAGCAGACACTGAAGCTTTCTTT. Residues: CASKLLAPADTEAFF.